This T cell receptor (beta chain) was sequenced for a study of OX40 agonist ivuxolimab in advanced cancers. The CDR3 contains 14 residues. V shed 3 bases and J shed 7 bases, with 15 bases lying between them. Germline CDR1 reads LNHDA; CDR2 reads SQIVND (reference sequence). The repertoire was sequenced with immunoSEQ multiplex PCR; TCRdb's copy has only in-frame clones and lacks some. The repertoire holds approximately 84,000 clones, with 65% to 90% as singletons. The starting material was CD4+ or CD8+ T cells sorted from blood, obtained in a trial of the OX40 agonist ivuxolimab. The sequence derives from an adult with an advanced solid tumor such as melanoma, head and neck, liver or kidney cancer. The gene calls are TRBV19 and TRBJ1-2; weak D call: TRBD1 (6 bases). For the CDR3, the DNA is TGTGCCAGTAGTATTCAAGGACAGACGGGTGGCTACACCTTC. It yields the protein CASSIQGQTGGYTF.